This entry concerns a single TCR beta chain. Its antigen is as yet unknown. Germline V gene data show CDR1 as MNHEY and CDR2 as SMNVEV (reference sequence). J gave up 5 bases and V 10 bases, and 10 bases lay outside the gene matches. The CDR3 is 13 residues long. This specimen comes from a study of cytomegalovirus exposure and HLA in healthy donors. PCR involved 60 Vbeta and 13 Jbeta primers. Profiling relied on immunoSEQ multiplex PCR, and the TCRdb table lists in-frame clones only, not all of them. The sample has 120,000 to 150,000 clones, 80% to 85% seen once. Study results and caveats: Within a later analysis, the majority of CMV-associated TCR beta chains appeared HLA-restricted. It was assumed in the presence/absence analyses that sequencing depth was roughly uniform across donors. More clonal expansion characterized HLA-associated TCR beta chains than equally common others in a later analysis.

V gene TRBV27 combines with J gene TRBJ2-7; 8 bases align to TRBD1. This sequence originates from a woman aged 30 to 39 in good health and CMV-seronegative. The sequenced sample consisted of PBMCs. Written as DNA, the CDR3 is TGTGCCACCTCGACAGGGGTATTCCACGAGCAGTACTTC. As protein: CATSTGVFHEQYF.